This T cell receptor (beta chain) is drawn from a study of blood T cells in healthy people across ages (dated by TCRdb to between 2014 and 2016). With regard to the full study: In model experiments, roughly one uniquely barcoded TCR beta cDNA molecule per two T cells was captured by template switching. For two donors (one aged 18 to 30 and one aged 80 or older), the study analyzed two additional independent replicas of 1 million unique cDNA reads from the same blood draw. The donors were divided into four age groups: young (average around 16 years), middle-aged (approximately 42), aged (roughly 66) and long-lived (roughly 82). Using deep sequencing normalized with unique cDNA molecular identifiers, the study measured how TCR beta repertoire diversity changes with age. What the study reported, not specific to this receptor: Because the CMV infection status of the donors was unknown, age-related changes in expanded clonotypes may potentially have been confounded. Since profiling was done on bulk unsorted PBMCs, naive and antigen-experienced compartments could not be conclusively compared. Observed TCR beta diversity correlated strongly with the percentage of naive T cells measured by flow cytometry. Estimates of total diversity based on one million sequenced T cells were considered lower bounds and underestimates. Compared with the aged group, the long-lived group had more naive CD4+ T cells, fewer expanded clones and increased TCR diversity, a pattern suggesting age selection. Observed TCR beta diversity per million T cells fell roughly linearly with age, and a significant reduction was already apparent by age around 36.

Sequences MNHEY (CDR1) and SMNVEV (CDR2) are obtained from the germline V gene (reference sequence). A distance of 11 bases separates the germline ends of V and J, which lose 4 bases and 7 bases respectively. From its cysteine to its phenylalanine, the CDR3 spans 13 amino acids. The kept DNA is CDR3 alone, 39 bases in frame from the first base. The donors were 40 or so Caucasian individuals from Russia, aged 6 to 90 years, who were systemically healthy. Ten milliliters of peripheral blood were drawn from each donor into EDTA-treated Vacutainer tubes. Ficoll-Paque density-gradient centrifugation was used to isolate PBMCs, with at least 7 million per sample. Trizol reagent was used to extract total RNA from the PBMCs, yielding at least 5.5 micrograms per sample. For every donor, an aliquot of PBMCs went through flow cytometry to measure the percentages of naive CD45RAhigh/CD27high T cells. Library preparation employed 5' RACE. The sequencer listed for this sample is Illumina HiSeq 2500. The second PCR ran for about 6 to 12 cycles and used a J-beta primer mix along with a sample-barcoded 5' primer. A unique molecular identifier was introduced onto each TCR beta cDNA molecule by a template-switch 5' adaptor carrying 12 random nucleotides. At least 3 million CDR3-containing paired-end reads were obtained from each sample. First-strand cDNA was synthesized from all RNA with the Mint cDNA synthesis kit, primed by a TRBC-specific oligonucleotide. Following uracil-DNA glycosylase treatment, a first 18-cycle PCR with universal primers M1SS and BC2_uni_R was performed on all cDNA. In the original analysis: Each sample was normalized by randomly selecting 1 million high-quality reads, each carrying a distinct molecular identifier. Instead of being binned into consensus sequences, reads with shared molecular identifiers were discarded. MiTCR, run with a Q25 quality threshold and the strictest error-elimination algorithm, handled CDR3 identification, clonotype clustering and error correction. Lower-bound total TCR beta diversity was estimated with a nonparametric unseen species model using Euler transformation. The public sequencing data were trimmed at Q25 with fastp and processed into clonotypes with MiXCR by TCRdb, which kept only in-frame beta chains. One record per CDR3 amino acid sequence lists the most common genes and DNA. These V and J calls are TCRdb output, not the study's own analysis. The sample contains about 930,000 distinct CDR3 sequences, almost 30% of them found a single time. The top ten clonotypes cover about 10% of the sample.

Comment on this clonotype: The target of this receptor is not known. Per-nucleotide qualities are absent, and no much larger clonotype sits a single base away.

These data also featured in a second study, about T cells of mothers and their children. Per that second paper: Nine systemically healthy Caucasian individuals served as donors, namely three mothers together with their six children. cDNA synthesis consumed the entire amount of extracted RNA, loaded at approximately 1.5 ug RNA in each 15 ul reaction. In the second PCR, the M1S primer introduced both the sample barcodes and 2-4 random nucleotides. Each mother yielded over 8.5 million TCR beta CDR3 reads and each child 3 million to 3.5 million reads. In both related and unrelated pairs, thymic selection shapes the output of TCR recombination in a similar way, with inherited differences having only a minor effect. Normalized repertoire overlap was always slightly but never significantly higher in related than unrelated mother-child pairs. No persistent microchimeric T cell clones were found, with a detection sensitivity of approximately 94 clones per million clonotypes. The study used deep NGS to compare TCR beta repertoires of mothers and children, seeking features distinguishing related mother-child pairs from unrelated individuals. Mothers averaged about 37 +/- 4 years of age and children averaged around 10 +/- 4 years. After adapters were ligated using NEBNext reagents, the libraries underwent 100+100 nt paired-end sequencing on an Illumina HiSeq 2000. To prevent cross-contamination, the mother and child libraries were prepared one month apart and sequenced in separate runs. For each donor, between roughly 500,000 and 2,200,000 distinct TCR beta clonotypes were identified. Naive TCR beta clonotypes were estimated from low-frequency clonotypes matched to each donor's FACS-determined naive share, without sorting.

Sequenced sample: blood. The receptor chain draws on TRBV27 and TRBJ2-1; the D gene cannot be named for sure. This receptor was obtained from a woman aged 40 to 49 in good health. In nucleotide form, the sequence is TGTGCCAGCAGTTGGGGTTTGGGGAATGAGCAGTTCTTC. It specifies CASSWGLGNEQFF.